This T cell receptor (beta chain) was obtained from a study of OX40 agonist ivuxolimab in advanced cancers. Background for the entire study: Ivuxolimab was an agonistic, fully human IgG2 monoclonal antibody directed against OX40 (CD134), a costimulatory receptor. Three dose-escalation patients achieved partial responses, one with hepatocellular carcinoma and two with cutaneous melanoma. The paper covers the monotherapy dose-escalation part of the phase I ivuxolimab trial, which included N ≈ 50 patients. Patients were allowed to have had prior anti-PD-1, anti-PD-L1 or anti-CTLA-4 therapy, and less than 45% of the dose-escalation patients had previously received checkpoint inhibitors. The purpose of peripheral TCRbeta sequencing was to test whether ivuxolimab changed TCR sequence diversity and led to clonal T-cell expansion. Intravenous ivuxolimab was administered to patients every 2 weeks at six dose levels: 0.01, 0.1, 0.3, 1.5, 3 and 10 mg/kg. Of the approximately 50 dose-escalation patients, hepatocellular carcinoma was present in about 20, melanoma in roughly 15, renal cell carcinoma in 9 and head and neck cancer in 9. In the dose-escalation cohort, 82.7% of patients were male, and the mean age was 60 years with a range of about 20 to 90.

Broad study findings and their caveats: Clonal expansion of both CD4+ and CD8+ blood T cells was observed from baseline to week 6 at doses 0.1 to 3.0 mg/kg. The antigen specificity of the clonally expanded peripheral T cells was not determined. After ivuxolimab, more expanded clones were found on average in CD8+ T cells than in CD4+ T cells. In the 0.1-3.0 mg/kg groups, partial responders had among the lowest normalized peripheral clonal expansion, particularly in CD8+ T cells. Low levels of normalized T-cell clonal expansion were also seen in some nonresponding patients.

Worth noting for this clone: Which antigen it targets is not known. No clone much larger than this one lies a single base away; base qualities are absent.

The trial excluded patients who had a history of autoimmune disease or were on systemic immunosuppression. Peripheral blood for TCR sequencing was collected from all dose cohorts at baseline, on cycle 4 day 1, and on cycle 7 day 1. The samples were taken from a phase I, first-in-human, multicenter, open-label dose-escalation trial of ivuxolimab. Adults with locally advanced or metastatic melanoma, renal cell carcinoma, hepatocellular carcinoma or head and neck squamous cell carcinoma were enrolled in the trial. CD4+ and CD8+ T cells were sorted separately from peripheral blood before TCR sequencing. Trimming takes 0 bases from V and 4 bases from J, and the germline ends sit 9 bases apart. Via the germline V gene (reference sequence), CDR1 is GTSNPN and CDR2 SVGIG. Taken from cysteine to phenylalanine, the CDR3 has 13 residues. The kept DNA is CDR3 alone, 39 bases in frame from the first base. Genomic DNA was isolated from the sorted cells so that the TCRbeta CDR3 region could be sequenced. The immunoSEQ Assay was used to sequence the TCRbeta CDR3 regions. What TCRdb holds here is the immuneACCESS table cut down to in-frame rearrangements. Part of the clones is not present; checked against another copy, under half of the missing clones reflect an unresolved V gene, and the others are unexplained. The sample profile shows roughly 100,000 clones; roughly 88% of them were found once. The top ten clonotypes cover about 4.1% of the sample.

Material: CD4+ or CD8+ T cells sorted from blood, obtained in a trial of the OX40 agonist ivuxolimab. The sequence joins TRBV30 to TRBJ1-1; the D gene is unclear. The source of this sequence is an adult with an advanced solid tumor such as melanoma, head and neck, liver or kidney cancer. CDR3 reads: CAWSVNLFTEAFF. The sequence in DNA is TGTGCCTGGAGTGTTAATTTGTTCACTGAAGCTTTCTTT.